The 3 T cell receptor beta chains in this list originate from one sample, sequenced in a study of PD-1 blockade in classical Hodgkin lymphoma (dated by TCRdb to between 2020 and 2021). Reading the label with the study, this specimen's time point is: cycle 2 day 1 (C2D1) of nivolumab. Every trial patient had relapsed after autologous stem cell transplantation, and cohorts A, B and C differed in prior brentuximab vedotin exposure. Libraries came from the immunoSEQ multiplex PCR assay. TCRdb stores this immuneACCESS table with in-frame sequences only. Part of the clones is absent; in the studies checked, under half of the shortfall reflects unresolved V genes, and no reason is known for the rest. For this sample the table gives under 110,000 clones, of which approximately 90% were detected only once. Of the sample, 6.5% to 7.5% is held by the ten largest clones. The input for sequencing was peripheral blood mononuclear cells (PBMCs), taken before the second cycle of nivolumab. Every receptor here comes from a human donor with classical Hodgkin lymphoma.

This clone has just one count. This rearrangement joins TRBV7-3 to TRBJ2-3, with a weak D call TRBD2 (5 bases). The CDR3 contains 15 residues. The germline V gene encodes CDR1 SGHTA and CDR2 FQGTGA. V lost 1 base to trimming and J lost 5 bases, with 13 bases between them. The CDR3 DNA follows: TGTGCCAGCAGCTTAAGTCAGGCCCGGGGAGATACGCAGTATTTT. Translation gives CASSLSQARGDTQYF.

The CDR3 DNA reads TGCAGCGTTGCCGCGGGGACAGAAGCGCAGCCCCAGCATTTT. Protein product: CSVAAGTEAQPQHF. The chain links TRBV29-1 to TRBJ1-5, with 7 bases fitting TRBD1. The CDR3 is made up of 14 amino acids. V shed 4 bases, J shed 7 bases, and the junction held 10 bases outside the gene matches. CDR1 is SQVTM and CDR2 is ANQGSEA in the germline V gene.

J is TRBJ2-5 and V is TRBV4-2; D possibly corresponds to TRBD2 (5 bases). Germline values: CDR1 LGHNA, CDR2 YNFKEQ. CDR3 size: 19 residues. V shed 0 bases and J shed 2 bases, with 22 bases lying between them. CDR3 region: CASSQDRPGSPSVQETQYF. The CDR3 bases are TGTGCCAGCAGCCAAGATCGCCCGGGATCTCCTAGTGTACAAGAGACCCAGTACTTC.